One sample yielded the 5 T cell receptor beta chains listed below, sequenced in a study of response to subunit inactivated influenza vaccine. TCRdb reprocessed the RT-PCR reads with MiXCR, giving one entry per CDR3 protein. The repertoire holds about 150,000 distinct CDR3 sequences, with approximately 12% as singletons. This material consisted of CD8+ T cells sorted from PBMCs, taken roughly 24 months after vaccination. Every receptor here comes from a man between 50 and 75 years old who received an inactivated influenza vaccine.

This clonotype was seen a handful of times. The chain couples TRBV27 to TRBJ2-3, with TRBD1 identical over 9 bases. J gave up 5 bases and V 3 bases, and 9 bases lay outside the gene matches. Germline V gene data show CDR1 as MNHEY and CDR2 as SMNVEV (reference sequence). The CDR3 sequence is 16 residues long. The CDR3 DNA sequence: TGTGCCAGCAGTTTGACCCTTTGGACAGGGGTAGATACGCAGTATTTT. Its translation: CASSLTLWTGVDTQYF.

This chain connects TRBV9 to TRBJ2-2; TRBD1 matches 8 bases. This CDR3 comprises 15 residues. V was pared by 3 bases and J by 2 bases, with 3 bases of the junction left unmatched. The germline V gene has CDR1 SGDLS and CDR2 YYNGEE. Here the CDR3 reads CASSATGGNTGELFF. DNA for the CDR3: TGTGCCAGCAGCGCTACAGGGGGAAACACCGGGGAGCTGTTTTTT.

This clonotype turned up a few times. The V and J genes are TRBV4-3 and TRBJ1-1, with D maybe TRBD1 (5 bases). The CDR3 contains 16 residues. Germline loops: CDR1 LGHNA, CDR2 YSLEER. The V gene lost 4 bases and the J gene lost 5 bases, with 20 bases spanning the gap. The CDR3 loop reads CASSRDRGAGGTEAFF. The CDR3 nucleotides are TGCGCCAGCAGCCGCGACCGAGGGGCGGGTGGAACTGAAGCTTTCTTT.

This chain uses TRBV28 with TRBJ2-1, with 11 bases lining up with TRBD2. Germline V CDR1 and CDR2: MDHEN, SYDVKM. The CDR3 extends over 17 amino acids. J was trimmed by 8 bases and V by 5 bases; bases with no gene match: 14. The CDR3 region is CASSKIAGGRSFDEQFF. The DNA of the CDR3 is TGTGCCAGCAGTAAGATAGCGGGGGGGCGATCTTTCGATGAGCAGTTCTTC.

Points on this clonotype: A much bigger clone sits one base away, suggesting this may be a read error. The chain uses TRBV9 and TRBJ2-3; D might be TRBD1 (5 bases). The CDR3 has 16 amino acids. Trimming stripped 3 bases from V and 5 bases from J, with 19 bases between. Per the germline V gene, CDR1 is SGDLS and CDR2 is YYNGEE. CDR3 bases: TGTGCCAGCAGCGCAGAAGCAGGACACACCAAAGATACGCAGTATTTT. Its protein is CASSAEAGHTKDTQYF.